The clone carrying this T cell receptor beta chain has ten or more counts. The antigen is unknown. TCRdb reprocessed the 5' RACE reads with MiXCR, giving one entry per CDR3 protein. The repertoire holds around 490,000 distinct CDR3 sequences, with 5.3% as singletons. The length of the CDR3 is 12 residues. Trimming left V 8 bases short and J 4 bases short, with 11 bases between. This sample is part of a study of CD8 T cells in ankylosing spondylitis. Study-wide points: A TCR beta motif of 8 or 9 highly homologous variants appeared characteristic of ankylosing spondylitis blood.

The receptor was derived from a male donor with ankylosing spondylitis. The sequencing sample was made of blood, either unsorted or a sorted T cell fraction (not recorded which). The V gene is TRBV12-3 or TRBV12-4, the J gene TRBJ1-2; D not certain. The CDR3 spells CASSLVSYGYTF. CDR3 DNA: TGTGCCAGCTCCTTGGTCTCCTATGGCTACACCTTC.